The 2 T cell receptor beta chains below were found in one sample sequenced in a study of blood T cell repertoires in COVID-19. The protocol was immunoSEQ multiplex PCR, while the TCRdb copy is restricted to in-frame clones and leaves out a portion. The sample holds 250,000 to 350,000 clones, approximately 90% seen once. Sequenced: PBMCs or T cells enriched from blood (not recorded which). All receptors come from a woman younger than 45 who had recovered from COVID-19.

The V call is TRBV2, the J call TRBJ1-5; TRBD1 matches 7 bases. Germline V gene lookup returns CDR1 SNHLY and CDR2 FYNNEI. V was clipped by 4 bases and J by 1 base; unmatched bases: 4. This CDR3 is built from 15 residues. The CDR3 DNA reads TGTGCCAGCAGTGTCGGGACAGCCAGCAATCAGCCCCAGCATTTT. As protein: CASSVGTASNQPQHF.

This clone has a single count. J is TRBJ1-1 and V is TRBV20-1; maybe TRBD1 (5 bases). Trimming left V 3 bases short and J 6 bases short, with 17 bases between. Germline V gives CDR1 DFQATT, CDR2 SNEGSKA (reference sequence). The CDR3 runs 14 residues. CDR3 sequence: CSASPGETRAEAFF. CDR3 nucleotide sequence: TGCAGTGCTAGTCCGGGGGAGACGCGGGCTGAAGCTTTCTTT.